This TCR beta chain was sequenced in a study of T cell responses to AZD1222 COVID-19 vaccine. General study findings and limits: Possibly, clonal diversity was underestimated; donors were largely white British and included more females. Every sample of the repertoires postdated the peak T cell response.

Clones were sequenced by immunoSEQ multiplex PCR, and TCRdb holds only the in-frame ones, with some missing. The sample gives 150,000 to 200,000 clones, 92% of which show up once; 1.1% to 1.5% is in the top ten. The ends lost 3 bases at V and 3 bases at J; junction bases unmatched: 5. CDR1 is DFQATT, CDR2 SNEGSKA, per germline (reference sequence). There are 14 residues in the CDR3. Comment on this clone: Its specificity is not known.

This chain joins TRBV20-1 and TRBJ2-1, with 7 nucleotides matching TRBD1. This TCR came from an adult in good health. This specimen consisted of peripheral blood, obtained on day 0 of AZD1222 vaccination. DNA of the CDR3: TGCAGTGCTAGTCTACAGGGGTTCTACAATGAGCAGTTCTTC. This encodes CSASLQGFYNEQFF.